Listed here are 3 T cell receptor beta chains from one sample, sequenced in a study of type 1 regulatory T cells. TCRdb reprocessed the reads with MiXCR, giving one entry per CDR3 protein. The sample carries 80,000 to 100,000 distinct CDR3 sequences, less than 40% recorded once. The material sequenced was CD4+ T cells, either the whole sample or a sorted fraction (not recorded which). Receptor source: a human donor in good health.

This clonotype was detected only a few times. The chain carries TRBV6-6 and TRBJ2-1, with D maybe TRBD2 (7 bases). V lost 5 bases, J lost 6 bases, and 32 bases lay in between. Germline CDR1 and CDR2: MNHNY and SVGAGI (reference sequence). This CDR3 spans 20 amino acids. The CDR3 loop reads CASSEQGGGSWLRVINEQFF. The CDR3 bases are TGTGCCAGCAGTGAACAGGGAGGGGGTTCCTGGTTAAGAGTAATCAATGAGCAGTTCTTC.

V usage is TRBV20-1 and J usage is TRBJ2-1, with D maybe TRBD1 (6 bases). The CDR3 is made up of 14 amino acids. Germline values: CDR1 DFQATT, CDR2 SNEGSKA (reference sequence). V lost 2 bases, J lost 6 bases, and 14 bases lay in between. The CDR3 nucleotides are TGCAGTGCTAGACGGCTCAAGGGGGTCAATGAGCAGTTCTTC. It yields the protein CSARRLKGVNEQFF.

In this sample, this clonotype turned up a few times. The genes are TRBV20-1 and TRBJ2-7; TRBD1 might be the D (6 bases). Germline V gene data show CDR1 as DFQATT and CDR2 as SNEGSKA (reference sequence). The V end was cut by 5 bases, the J end by 6 bases, with 23 bases between. The length of the CDR3 is 15 residues. This CDR3 reads CSAGQSPGRAREQYF. As DNA, the CDR3 is TGCAGTGCTGGACAGAGTCCCGGCAGGGCTCGCGAGCAGTACTTC.